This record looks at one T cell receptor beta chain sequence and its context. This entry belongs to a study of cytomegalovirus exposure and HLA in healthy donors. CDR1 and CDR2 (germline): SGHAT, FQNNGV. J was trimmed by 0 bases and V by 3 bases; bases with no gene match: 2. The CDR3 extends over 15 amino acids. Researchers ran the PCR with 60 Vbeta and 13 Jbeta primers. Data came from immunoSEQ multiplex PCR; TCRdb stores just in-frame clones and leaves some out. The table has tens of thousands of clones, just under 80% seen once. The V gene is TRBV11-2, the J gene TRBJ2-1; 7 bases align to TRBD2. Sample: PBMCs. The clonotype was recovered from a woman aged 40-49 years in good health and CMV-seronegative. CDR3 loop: CASSLTGGSYNEQFF. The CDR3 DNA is TGTGCCAGCAGCTTGACGGGGGGCTCCTACAATGAGCAGTTCTTC.